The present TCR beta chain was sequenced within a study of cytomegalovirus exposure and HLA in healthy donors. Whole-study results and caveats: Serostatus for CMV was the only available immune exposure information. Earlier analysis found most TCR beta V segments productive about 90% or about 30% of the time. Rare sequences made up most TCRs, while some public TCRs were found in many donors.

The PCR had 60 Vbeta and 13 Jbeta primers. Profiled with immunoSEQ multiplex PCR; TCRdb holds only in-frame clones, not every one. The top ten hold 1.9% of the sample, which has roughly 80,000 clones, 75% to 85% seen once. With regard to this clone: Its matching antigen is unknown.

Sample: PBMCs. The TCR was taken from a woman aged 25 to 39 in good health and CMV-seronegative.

This CDR3 reads CASSPRTAYQETQYF. CDR3 bases: TGTGCCAGCTCACCCAGGACAGCGTACCAAGAGACCCAGTACTTC. This rearrangement joins TRBV18 to TRBJ2-5; D might be TRBD1 (6 bases). V shed 3 bases and J shed 0 bases, with 11 bases lying between them. The CDR3 extends over 15 amino acids. Germline assignment: CDR1 KGHSH and CDR2 LQKENI. The full variable domain, with the rest looked up from reference TRBV18 and TRBJ2-5, is NAGVMQNPRHLVRRRGQEARLRCSPMKGHSHVYWYRQLPEEGLKFMVYLQKENIIDESGMPKERFSAEFPKEGPSILRIQQVVRGDSAAYFCASSPRTAYQETQYFGPGTRLLVL.